These T cell receptor beta chains were read from a single sample in a study of regulatory T cells in long-lasting Graves disease. TCRdb processed the multiplex PCR reads anew with MiXCR; each CDR3 protein has one entry. Of 410,000 or so distinct CDR3 sequences listed, under 15% are singletons. This sample also appeared in a second study, on T cells in Graves' hyperthyroidism and ophthalmopathy.

The source material was peripheral blood mononuclear cells (PBMCs), sampled at new diagnosis, from a patient treated with antithyroid drugs. These TCRs come from a woman in her twenties or thirties with Graves disease. Each CDR3 is given with its conserved first and last residue. The order of the fields is CDR3 length, clone size, D gene, V gene, J gene, CDR3 protein, CDR3 DNA. A D gene is named only where the DNA matches it firmly. Clone size appears in some rows only: once, few, many, or a class for an expanded clone.

length: 15
size: many
D: TRBD1
V: TRBV30
J: TRBJ1-5
CDR3: CAWREGTGGRQPQHF
DNA: TGTGCCTGGAGGGAAGGGACAGGGGGTCGGCAGCCCCAGCATTTT

length: 17
size: few
D: TRBD1
V: TRBV12-5
J: TRBJ1-2
CDR3: CASGLNPSSGTGGGYTF
DNA: TGTGCTAGTGGTTTGAACCCCTCCTCCGGGACAGGCGGAGGCTACACCTTC

length: 15
size: few
D: NA
V: TRBV7-9
J: TRBJ1-5
CDR3: CASGLVGDSNQPQHF
DNA: TGTGCCAGCGGCTTAGTAGGGGATAGCAATCAGCCCCAGCATTTT

length: 15
size: many
D: TRBD1
V: TRBV14
J: TRBJ2-7
CDR3: CASSQGWTGPYEQYF
DNA: TGTGCCAGCAGCCAAGGTTGGACAGGGCCCTACGAGCAGTACTTC

length: 16
size: few
D: TRBD1
V: TRBV20-1
J: TRBJ1-1
CDR3: CSAKPQGTGMNTEAFF
DNA: TGCAGTGCCAAGCCACAAGGGACAGGGATGAACACTGAAGCTTTCTTT

length: 15
size: NA
D: NA
V: TRBV9
J: TRBJ2-1
CDR3: CASSVDGRVYNEQFF
DNA: TGTGCCAGCAGCGTAGATGGTAGGGTATACAATGAGCAGTTCTTC

length: 16
size: few
D: TRBD1
V: TRBV12-3/TRBV12-4
J: TRBJ1-5
CDR3: CASSLGGQGRNQPQHF
DNA: TGTGCCAGCAGTTTAGGGGGACAGGGTCGCAATCAGCCCCAGCATTTT

length: 21
size: few
D: TRBD2
V: TRBV6-2/TRBV6-3
J: TRBJ2-4
CDR3: CASSSPGLAGGPGRAKNIQYF
DNA: TGTGCCAGCAGCTCTCCCGGACTAGCGGGAGGGCCGGGGCGGGCCAAAAACATTCAGTACTTC

length: 15
size: many
D: NA
V: TRBV10-2
J: TRBJ1-5
CDR3: CASRLDRLSNQPQHF
DNA: TGCGCCAGCAGATTGGACAGACTTAGCAATCAGCCCCAGCATTTT

length: 16
size: NA
D: NA
V: TRBV24-1
J: TRBJ1-5
CDR3: CATSDAGVFSNQPQHF
DNA: TGTGCCACCAGTGATGCAGGGGTATTTAGCAATCAGCCCCAGCATTTT

length: 13
size: few
D: TRBD2
V: TRBV30
J: TRBJ2-1
CDR3: CAWMGGEDKEQFF
DNA: TGTGCCTGGATGGGGGGGGAGGACAAAGAGCAGTTCTTC

length: 16
size: many
D: NA
V: TRBV12-3/TRBV12-4
J: TRBJ2-7
CDR3: CASSLVPRAGTYEQYF
DNA: TGTGCCAGCAGTTTAGTTCCAAGGGCGGGGACCTACGAGCAGTACTTC

length: 16
size: many
D: NA
V: TRBV12-3/TRBV12-4
J: TRBJ2-7
CDR3: CASSPITSGPSYEQYF
DNA: TGTGCCAGCAGTCCAATCACAAGCGGGCCCTCCTACGAGCAGTACTTC